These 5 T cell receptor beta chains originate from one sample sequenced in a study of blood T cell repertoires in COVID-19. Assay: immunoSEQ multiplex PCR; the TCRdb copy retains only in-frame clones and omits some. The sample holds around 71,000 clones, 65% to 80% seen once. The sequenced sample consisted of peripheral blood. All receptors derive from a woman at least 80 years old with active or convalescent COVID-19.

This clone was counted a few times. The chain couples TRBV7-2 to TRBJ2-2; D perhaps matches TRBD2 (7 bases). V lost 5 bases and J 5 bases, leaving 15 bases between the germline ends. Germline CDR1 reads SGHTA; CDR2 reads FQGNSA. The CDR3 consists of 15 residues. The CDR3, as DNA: TGTGCCAGCAGCCCGAGGGGGGGCGGGACCGGGGAGCTGTTTTTT. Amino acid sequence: CASSPRGGGTGELFF.

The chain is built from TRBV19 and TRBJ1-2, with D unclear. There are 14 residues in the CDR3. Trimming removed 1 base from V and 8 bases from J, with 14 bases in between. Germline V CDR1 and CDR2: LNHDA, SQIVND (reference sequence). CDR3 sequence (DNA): TGTGCCAGTAGTATAGGGATTCAGGACTGGGGCTACACCTTC. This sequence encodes CASSIGIQDWGYTF.

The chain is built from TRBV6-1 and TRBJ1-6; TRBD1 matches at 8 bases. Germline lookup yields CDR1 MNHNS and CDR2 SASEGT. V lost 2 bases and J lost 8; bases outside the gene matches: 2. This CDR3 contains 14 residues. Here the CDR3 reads CASSERQGYSPLHF. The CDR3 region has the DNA TGTGCCAGCAGTGAAAGACAGGGGTATTCACCCCTCCACTTT.

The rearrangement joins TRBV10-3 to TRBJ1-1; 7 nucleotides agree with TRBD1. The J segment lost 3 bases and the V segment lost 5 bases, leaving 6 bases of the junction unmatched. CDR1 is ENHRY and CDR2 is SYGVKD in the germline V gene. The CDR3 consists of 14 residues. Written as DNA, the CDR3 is TGTGCCATCAGTTCGACAGGGATGGACACTGAAGCTTTCTTT. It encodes CAISSTGMDTEAFF.

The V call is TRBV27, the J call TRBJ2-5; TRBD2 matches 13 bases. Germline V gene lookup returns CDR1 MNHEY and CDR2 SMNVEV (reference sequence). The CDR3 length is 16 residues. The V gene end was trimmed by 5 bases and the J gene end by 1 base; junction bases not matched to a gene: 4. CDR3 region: CASSIRLAGGQETQYF. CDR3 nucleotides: TGTGCCAGCAGTATACGACTAGCGGGGGGCCAAGAGACCCAGTACTTC.